These 16 T cell receptor beta chains were sequenced from one sample in a study of blood T cells in healthy people across ages (dated by TCRdb to the mid-2010s). Library preparation used 5' RACE. These reads were obtained on an Illumina HiSeq 2500. The second PCR ran for roughly 7 to 11 cycles and used a J-beta primer mix along with a sample-barcoded 5' primer. TCRdb's own reprocessing of the public reads used fastp at Q25 and MiXCR and kept productive beta chains. CDR3 protein sequences are deduplicated, and each keeps its most common genes and DNA. The sample table lists fewer than 1 million distinct CDR3 sequences, around two fifths of them with a count of one. The ten largest make up about a fifth of the sample. Sequencing was performed on blood. These receptors originate from a man in his fifties or sixties in good health.

The chain combines TRBV9 with TRBJ2-2; no clear D. Germline V gene data show CDR1 as SGDLS and CDR2 as YYNGEE. V gave up 0 bases and J gave up 11 bases, with 11 bases separating them. The CDR3 length is 13 residues. As DNA, the CDR3 is TGTGCCAGCAGCGTAGCAGTGACGTCCGAGCTGTTTTTT. Amino acid sequence: CASSVAVTSELFF.

CDR3: CASSFTPGQALNGYTF. CDR3 DNA: TGTGCCAGCAGCTTTACACCGGGACAGGCTCTTAATGGCTACACCTTC. The chain joins TRBV7-2 to TRBJ1-2, with 8 bases matching TRBD1. The CDR3 totals 16 residues. Unmatched junction bases numbered 12, after V lost 3 bases and J lost 6 bases. The germline CDR1 and CDR2 sequences are SGHTA and FQGNSA.

V is TRBV3-1 and J is TRBJ2-4; 7 bases are a match to TRBD1. The DNA end is more similar to TRBJ2-7, so the J call may be wrong. This CDR3 spans 16 amino acids. From germline, CDR1 is LGHDT and CDR2 YNNKEL (reference sequence). CDR3 sequence reads: CASSISPGTVTYEQYF. CDR3 DNA sequence: TGTGCCAGCAGCATAAGCCCCGGGACAGTAACCTACGAGCAGTACTTC.

Only a few counts were recorded for this clonotype. The chain is built from TRBV3-1 and TRBJ2-7; D gene unclear. The V end was cut by 4 bases, the J end by 4 bases, with 14 bases between. The CDR3 is 14 amino acids. The germline V gene has CDR1 LGHDT and CDR2 YNNKEL (reference sequence). This CDR3 reads CASSLTTSGYEQYF. DNA of the CDR3: TGTGCCAGCAGCCTCACCACTTCTGGGTACGAGCAGTACTTC.

The chain couples TRBV20-1 to TRBJ1-2; no reliable D call. Trimming cost V 5 bases and J 6 bases, with 10 bases left between them. Per the germline V gene, CDR1 is DFQATT and CDR2 is SNEGSKA (reference sequence). The CDR3 is made up of 11 amino acids. The CDR3 DNA reads TGCAGTGCTCCGCGACGGGATGGCTACACCTTC. This encodes CSAPRRDGYTF.

This clonotype was observed a handful of times. The rearrangement links TRBV4-3 to TRBJ2-5; 7 nucleotides line up with TRBD2. The CDR3 runs to 17 residues. J lost 6 bases, V lost 2 bases, and 15 bases had no gene match. Germline loops: CDR1 LGHNA, CDR2 YSLEER. CDR3 bases: TGCGCCAGCAGCCAAACAGTGGGGGAGGGATGGAGAAAGACCCAGTACTTC. Amino acid sequence: CASSQTVGEGWRKTQYF.

This chain uses TRBV12-3 or TRBV12-4 with TRBJ2-7; D may correspond to TRBD1 or TRBD2 (6 bases each). CDR3 length equals 15 residues. The V end lost 6 bases, the J end lost 0 bases, and 15 bases lay between the germline ends. The CDR3 region has the DNA TGTGCCAGCAGCCGTGGGGGGCAGAGCTCCTACGAGCAGTACTTC. Amino acids: CASSRGGQSSYEQYF.

In its sample, this clonotype was seen many times. The rearrangement uses TRBV6-2 or TRBV6-3 and TRBJ1-2; 8 bases line up with TRBD1. V dropped 4 bases and J dropped 4; count of bases not matched to a gene: 8. This CDR3 is 15 amino acids long. CDR1 and CDR2 (germline): MNHEY, SVGEGT. The CDR3 reads CASSSGTGTLYGYTF. In nucleotides, the CDR3 is TGTGCCAGCAGTTCCGGGACAGGAACCCTCTATGGCTACACCTTC.

A few counts support this clonotype. V is TRBV3-1 and J is TRBJ2-5; perhaps TRBD2 as D (5 bases). Per germline, CDR1 LGHDT and CDR2 YNNKEL (reference sequence). The CDR3 spans 15 residues. V was shortened by 6 bases and J by 1 base, with 15 bases between the two germline ends. CDR3 loop: CASSQRWSSQETQYF. The CDR3 DNA reads as TGTGCCAGCAGTCAGCGGTGGAGTTCCCAAGAGACCCAGTACTTC.

The CDR3 DNA is TGTGCCAGCAGGGAAACCACCTCTGGGGCCAACGTCCTGACTTTC. Translation: CASRETTSGANVLTF. The chain couples TRBV3-1 to TRBJ2-6; D ambiguous. Germline V gives CDR1 LGHDT, CDR2 YNNKEL (reference sequence). The CDR3 has 15 residues. Deletions cut 6 bases from V and 0 bases from J, with 9 bases between.

This clonotype occurred a few times. The chain combines TRBV29-1 with TRBJ2-1; D uncertain. Germline CDR1 reads SQVTM; CDR2 reads ANQGSEA. V was clipped by 1 base and J by 15 bases, with 19 bases between them. The CDR3 length is 13 residues. CDR3 amino acids: CSVEARRGDFRFF. The CDR3, as DNA: TGCAGCGTTGAAGCCCGACGCGGAGACTTTCGGTTCTTC.

This clonotype has only a few counts. The chain employs TRBV5-5 and TRBJ1-1; D perhaps matches TRBD1 (6 bases). Trimming pared 4 bases from V and 0 bases from J, leaving 13 bases between. Germline CDR1 SGHKS, CDR2 YYEKEE (reference sequence). The CDR3 covers 15 residues. Here the CDR3 DNA reads TGTGCCAGCAGCCGAGGGGGGACCATGAACACTGAAGCTTTCTTT. It codes for CASSRGGTMNTEAFF. Based on the CDR3 plus reference TRBV5-5 and TRBJ1-1, the full variable domain is DAGVTQSPTHLIKTRGQQVTLRCSPISGHKSVSWYQQVLGQGPQFIFQYYEKEERGRGNFPDRFSARQFPNYSSELNVNALLLGDSALYLCASSRGGTMNTEAFFGQGTRLTVV.

This clonotype turned up a few times. The chain combines TRBV30 with TRBJ2-6; weak D call: TRBD1 (5 bases). Germline CDR1 GTSNPN, CDR2 SVGIG (reference sequence). With 2 bases removed from V and 2 bases from J, the gap between germline ends came to 7 bases. The CDR3 runs to 14 residues. The CDR3 spells CAWSKGAGANVLTF. The DNA for the CDR3 is TGTGCCTGGAGTAAAGGGGCTGGGGCCAACGTCCTGACTTTC.

This clonotype appeared a few times. This chain joins TRBV6-1 and TRBJ2-2; unclear D gene. The CDR3 has 15 residues. CDR1 is MNHNS, CDR2 SASEGT, per germline. Trimming took 5 bases from V and 6 from J, leaving 16 bases between them. CDR3: CASSPTDESAGELFF. CDR3 sequence (DNA): TGTGCCAGCAGTCCTACAGATGAGAGCGCCGGGGAGCTGTTTTTT.

This clonotype was detected only a few times. The V and J genes are TRBV25-1 and TRBJ2-5; D tentatively reads TRBD1 or TRBD2 (5 bases each). Germline values: CDR1 MGHDK, CDR2 SYGVNS. V lost 7 bases and J 0 bases, leaving 27 bases between the germline ends. This CDR3 region has 19 residues. The CDR3 DNA reads as TGTGCCAGCAACTTGGCTCCCCGCCCGCTAGCAGGGTACCAAGAGACCCAGTACTTC. It specifies CASNLAPRPLAGYQETQYF.

The J gene is TRBJ1-2, the V gene TRBV25-1; D may be TRBD1 (5 bases). The CDR3 length is 15 residues. Per the germline V gene, CDR1 is MGHDK and CDR2 is SYGVNS. V shed 4 bases and J shed 3 bases, with 15 bases lying between them. The CDR3 loop is CASSVSGTVHYGYTF. The CDR3 DNA reads TGTGCCAGCAGTGTGAGTGGGACGGTCCACTATGGCTACACCTTC.